These T cell receptor beta chains were read from a single sample in a study of T cells after yellow fever vaccination. TCRdb re-called the 5' RACE reads through MiXCR, storing one row per CDR3 protein. This sample has 450,000 to 600,000 distinct CDR3 sequences, with approximately 12% found just once. The sample consisted of PBMCs, taken on the day of the yellow fever booster vaccination. The receptors stem from a man aged 30-40 years who received the YFV17D yellow fever vaccine. CDR3s include the opening cysteine and the closing phenylalanine or tryptophan. D genes are given only for firm matches. Size is stated for part of the rows, as once, few or many counts, or as a class when the clone is expanded.

TRBJ2-7	-	TRBD1	TRBV7-2	TGTGCCAGCAGCCCCCGGACAGGGGCCGAGCAGTACTTC	CASSPRTGAEQYF
TRBJ2-7	-	-	TRBV23-1	TGCGCCAGCAGTCAATCCGGGACGCCGACCTACGAGCAGTACTTC	CASSQSGTPTYEQYF
TRBJ2-3	few	-	TRBV5-1	TGCGCCAGCAGCTTGATTATCCCAGATACGCAGTATTTT	CASSLIIPDTQYF
TRBJ2-7	-	TRBD1	TRBV6-5	TGTGCCAGCAGTTCCGGGACAGGGAAAATCCGGGAGCAGTACTTC	CASSSGTGKIREQYF
TRBJ2-2	-	-	TRBV20-1	TGCAGTGCTAGAGTAGACACGAACACCGGGGAGCTGTTTTTT	CSARVDTNTGELFF
TRBJ2-2	few	-	TRBV9	TGTGCCAGCAGCGAAAGACAGGACGGGTACGGGGAGCTGTTTTTT	CASSERQDGYGELFF
TRBJ2-7	-	TRBD1	TRBV20-1	TGCAGTGCTAGACCGGGACAGGTCTCCTACGAGCAGTACTTC	CSARPGQVSYEQYF
TRBJ2-1	few	TRBD1	TRBV7-9	TGTGCCAGCAGCCCAGGGGGCGTGGGGAATGAGCAGTTCTTC	CASSPGGVGNEQFF
TRBJ1-2	few	-	TRBV20-1	TGCAGTGCTAGTGCCGGTAGCCGGCGAGGCTACACCTTC	CSASAGSRRGYTF
TRBJ1-5	-	-	TRBV20-1	TGCAGTGCTAGAGACCTGGCCTCCCAGCATTTT	CSARDLASQHF
TRBJ2-2	-	-	TRBV10-2	TGCGCCAGCAAAGACAGCCCGAACACCGGGGAGCTGTTTTTT	CASKDSPNTGELFF
TRBJ2-7	few	TRBD1	TRBV19	TGTGCCAGTGGTAACAAAGACAGGGGGTACGAGCAGTACTTC	CASGNKDRGYEQYF
TRBJ2-7	-	-	TRBV3-1	TGTGCCAGCAGCCAAGATGTGATAAGCTACGAGCAGTACTTC	CASSQDVISYEQYF
TRBJ2-1	-	TRBD2	TRBV20-1	TGCAGTGCTTACGGACCGGGACTAGCGGGTAAGGCGGACAATGAGCAGTTCTTC	CSAYGPGLAGKADNEQFF
TRBJ2-1	-	TRBD2	TRBV2	TGTGCCAGCAGTGAAATAGCGGGAATCAATGAGCAGTTCTTC	CASSEIAGINEQFF
TRBJ2-7	many	-	TRBV7-2	TGTGCCAGCAGCCCTCGACGACAGCTGAGTAGCTCCTACGAGCAGTACTTC	CASSPRRQLSSSYEQYF
TRBJ1-1	few	-	TRBV5-6	TGTGCCAGCAGCTTTTTTCGAACGAACACTGAAGCTTTCTTT	CASSFFRTNTEAFF